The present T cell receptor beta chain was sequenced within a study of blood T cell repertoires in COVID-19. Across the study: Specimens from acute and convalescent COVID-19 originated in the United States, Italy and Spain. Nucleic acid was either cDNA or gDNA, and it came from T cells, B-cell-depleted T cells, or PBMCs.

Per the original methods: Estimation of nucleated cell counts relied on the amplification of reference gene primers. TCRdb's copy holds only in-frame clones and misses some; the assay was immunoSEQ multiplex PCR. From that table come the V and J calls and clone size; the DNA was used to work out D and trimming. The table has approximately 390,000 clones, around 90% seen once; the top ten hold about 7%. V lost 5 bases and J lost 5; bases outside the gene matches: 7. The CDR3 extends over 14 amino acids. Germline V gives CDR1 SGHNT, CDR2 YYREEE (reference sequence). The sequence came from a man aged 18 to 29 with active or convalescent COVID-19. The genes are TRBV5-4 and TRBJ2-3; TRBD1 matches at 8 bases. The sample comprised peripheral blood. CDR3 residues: CASSQQGAGDTQYF. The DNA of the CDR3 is TGTGCCAGCAGTCAGCAGGGGGCAGGAGATACGCAGTATTTT.